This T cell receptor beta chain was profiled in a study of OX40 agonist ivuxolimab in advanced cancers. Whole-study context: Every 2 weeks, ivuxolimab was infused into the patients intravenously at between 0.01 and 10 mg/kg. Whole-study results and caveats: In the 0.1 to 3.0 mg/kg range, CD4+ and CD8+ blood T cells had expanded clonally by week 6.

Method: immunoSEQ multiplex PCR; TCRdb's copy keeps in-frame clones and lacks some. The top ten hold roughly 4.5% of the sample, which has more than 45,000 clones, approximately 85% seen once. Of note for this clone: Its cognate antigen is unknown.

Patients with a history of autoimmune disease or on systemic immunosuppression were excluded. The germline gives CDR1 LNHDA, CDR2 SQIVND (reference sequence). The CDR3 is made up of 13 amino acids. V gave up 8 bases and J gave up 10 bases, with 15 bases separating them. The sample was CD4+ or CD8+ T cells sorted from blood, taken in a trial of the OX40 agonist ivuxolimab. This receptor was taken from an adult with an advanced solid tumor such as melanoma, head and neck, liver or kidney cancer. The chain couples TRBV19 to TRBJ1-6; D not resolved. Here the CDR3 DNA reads TGTGCCAGTCGCCGGGTCGGAAACTCACCCCTCCACTTT. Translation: CASRRVGNSPLHF.